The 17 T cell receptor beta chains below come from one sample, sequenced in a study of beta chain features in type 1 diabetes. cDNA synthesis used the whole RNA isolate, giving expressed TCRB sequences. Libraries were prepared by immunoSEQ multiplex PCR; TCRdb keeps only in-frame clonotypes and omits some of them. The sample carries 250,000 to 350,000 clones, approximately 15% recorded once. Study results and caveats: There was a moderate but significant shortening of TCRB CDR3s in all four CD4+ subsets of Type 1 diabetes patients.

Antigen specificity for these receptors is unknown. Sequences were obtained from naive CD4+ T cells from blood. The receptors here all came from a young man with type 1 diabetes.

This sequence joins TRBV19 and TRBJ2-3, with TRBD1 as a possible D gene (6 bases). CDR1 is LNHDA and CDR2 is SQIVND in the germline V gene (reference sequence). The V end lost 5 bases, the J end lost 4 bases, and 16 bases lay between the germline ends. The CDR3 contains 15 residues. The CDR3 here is CASSFSGGPADTQYF. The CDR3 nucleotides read TGTGCCAGTAGTTTCTCTGGGGGCCCAGCAGATACGCAGTATTTT.

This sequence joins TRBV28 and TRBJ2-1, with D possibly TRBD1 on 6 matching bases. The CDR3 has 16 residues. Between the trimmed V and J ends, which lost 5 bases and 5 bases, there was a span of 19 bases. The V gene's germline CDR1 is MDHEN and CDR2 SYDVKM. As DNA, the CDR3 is TGTGCCAGCAGTCGCCCCAGGTCGGGACACAACAATGAGCAGTTCTTC. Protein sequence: CASSRPRSGHNNEQFF.

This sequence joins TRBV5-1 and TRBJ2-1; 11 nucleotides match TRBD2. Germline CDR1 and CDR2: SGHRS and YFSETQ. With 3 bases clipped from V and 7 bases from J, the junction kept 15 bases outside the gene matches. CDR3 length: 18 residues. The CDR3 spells CASSSRSTSGRASNEQFF. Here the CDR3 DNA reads TGCGCCAGCAGCTCGAGATCTACTAGCGGGAGAGCGAGTAATGAGCAGTTCTTC.

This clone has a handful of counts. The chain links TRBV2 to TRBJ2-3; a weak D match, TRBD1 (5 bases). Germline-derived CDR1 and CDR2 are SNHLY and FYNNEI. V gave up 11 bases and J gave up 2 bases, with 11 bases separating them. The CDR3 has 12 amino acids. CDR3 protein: CAGRQFTDTQYF. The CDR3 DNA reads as TGTGCCGGTCGACAGTTCACAGATACGCAGTATTTT.

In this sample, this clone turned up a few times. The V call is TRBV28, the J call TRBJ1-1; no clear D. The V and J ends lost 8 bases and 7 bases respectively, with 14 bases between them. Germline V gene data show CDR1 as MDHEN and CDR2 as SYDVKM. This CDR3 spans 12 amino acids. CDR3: CASEVAAGEAFF. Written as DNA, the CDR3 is TGTGCCAGCGAAGTTGCCGCGGGTGAAGCTTTCTTT.

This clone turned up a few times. The CDR3 DNA is TGTGCCACCAACCAACCGGGAAGGAGGGACTATGGCTACACCTTC. It encodes CATNQPGRRDYGYTF. This chain links TRBV15 with TRBJ1-2, with D hard to call. From germline, CDR1 is LNHNV and CDR2 YYDKDF (reference sequence). The CDR3 loop spans 15 amino acids. Trimming took 7 bases from V and 3 from J, leaving 18 bases between them.

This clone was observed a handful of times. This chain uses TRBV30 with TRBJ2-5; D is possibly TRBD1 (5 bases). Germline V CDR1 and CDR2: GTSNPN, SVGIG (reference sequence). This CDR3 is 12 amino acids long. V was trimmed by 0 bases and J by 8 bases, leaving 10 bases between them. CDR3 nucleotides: TGTGCCTGGAGTGTAAGGGGATATACCCAGTACTTC. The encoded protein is CAWSVRGYTQYF.

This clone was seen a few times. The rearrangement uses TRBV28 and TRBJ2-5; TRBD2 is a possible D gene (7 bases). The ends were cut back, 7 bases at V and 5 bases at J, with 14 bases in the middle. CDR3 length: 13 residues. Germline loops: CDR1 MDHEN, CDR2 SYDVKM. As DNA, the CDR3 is TGTGCCAGCAAGGGGGGGGCGAGGGAGACCCAGTACTTC. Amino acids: CASKGGARETQYF.

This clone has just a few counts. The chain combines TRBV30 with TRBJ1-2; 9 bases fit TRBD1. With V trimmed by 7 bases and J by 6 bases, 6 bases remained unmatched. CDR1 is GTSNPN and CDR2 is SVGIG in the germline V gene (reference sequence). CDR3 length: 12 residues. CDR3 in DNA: TGTGCCTCCCCGGGACAGGGAAATGGCTACACCTTC. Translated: CASPGQGNGYTF.

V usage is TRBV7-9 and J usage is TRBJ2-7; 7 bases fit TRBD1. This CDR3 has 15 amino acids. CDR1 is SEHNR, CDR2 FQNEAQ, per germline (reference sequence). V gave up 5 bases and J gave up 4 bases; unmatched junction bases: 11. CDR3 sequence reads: CASSTDRDRQYEQYF. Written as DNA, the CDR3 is TGTGCCAGCAGCACAGACCGGGACAGACAATACGAGCAGTACTTC. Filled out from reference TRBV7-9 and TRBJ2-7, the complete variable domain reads DTGVSQNPRHKITKRGQNVTFRCDPISEHNRLYWYRQTLGQGPEFLTYFQNEAQLEKSRLLSDRFSAERPKGSFSTLEIQRTEQGDSAMYLCASSTDRDRQYEQYFGPGTRLTVT.

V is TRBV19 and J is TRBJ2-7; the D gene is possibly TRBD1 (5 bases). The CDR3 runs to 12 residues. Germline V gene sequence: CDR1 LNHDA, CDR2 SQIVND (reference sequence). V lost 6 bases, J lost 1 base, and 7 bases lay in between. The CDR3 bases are TGTGCCAGTAGAGGGGAATCCTACGAGCAGTACTTC. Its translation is CASRGESYEQYF.

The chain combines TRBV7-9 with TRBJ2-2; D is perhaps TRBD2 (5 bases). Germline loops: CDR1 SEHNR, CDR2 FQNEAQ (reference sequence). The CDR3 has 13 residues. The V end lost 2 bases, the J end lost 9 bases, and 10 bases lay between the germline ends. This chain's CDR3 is CASSLLLARELFF. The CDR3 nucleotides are TGTGCCAGCAGCTTACTCTTAGCGCGGGAGCTGTTTTTT.

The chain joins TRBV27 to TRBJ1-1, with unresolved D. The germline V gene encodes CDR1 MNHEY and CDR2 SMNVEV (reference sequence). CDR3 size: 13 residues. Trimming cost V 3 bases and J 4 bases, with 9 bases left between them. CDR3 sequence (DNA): TGTGCCAGCAGTTTGGGAGTTACCACTGAAGCTTTCTTT. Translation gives CASSLGVTTEAFF.

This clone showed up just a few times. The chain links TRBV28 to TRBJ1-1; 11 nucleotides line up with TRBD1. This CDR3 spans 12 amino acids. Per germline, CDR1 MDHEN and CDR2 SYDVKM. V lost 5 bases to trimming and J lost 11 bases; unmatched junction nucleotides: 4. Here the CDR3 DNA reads TGTGCCAGCAGTGGGACAGGGGGGCGGGCTTTCTTT. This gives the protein CASSGTGGRAFF.

The CDR3 loop is CAISEPGGSPRAQYF. Written as DNA, the CDR3 is TGTGCCATCAGTGAGCCGGGGGGGAGTCCGCGAGCCCAGTACTTC. The chain couples TRBV10-3 to TRBJ2-5; 8 nucleotides align to TRBD2. Trimming at V came to 2 bases and at J to 9 bases, leaving 11 bases not matched to a gene. There are 15 residues in the CDR3. The germline CDR1 and CDR2 sequences are ENHRY and SYGVKD.

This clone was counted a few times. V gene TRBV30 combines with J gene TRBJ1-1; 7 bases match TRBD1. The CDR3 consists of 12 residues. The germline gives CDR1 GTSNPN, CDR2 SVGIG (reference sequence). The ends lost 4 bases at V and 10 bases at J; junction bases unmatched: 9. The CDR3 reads CAWTATGDRAFF. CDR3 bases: TGTGCCTGGACCGCCACAGGGGATAGAGCTTTCTTT.

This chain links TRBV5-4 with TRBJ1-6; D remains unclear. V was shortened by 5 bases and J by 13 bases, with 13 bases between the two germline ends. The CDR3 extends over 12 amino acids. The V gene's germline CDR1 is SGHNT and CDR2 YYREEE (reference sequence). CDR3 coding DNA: TGTGCCAGCAGTCGACCCGGACTCCCCCTCCACTTT. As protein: CASSRPGLPLHF.